The 21 T cell receptor beta chains presented below share a single source sample, sequenced in a study of blood T cells in healthy people across ages. A second PCR, run for about 6 to 11 cycles, used a sample-barcoded 5' primer plus a J-beta primer mix. TCRdb analysed the 5' RACE reads with MiXCR anew, one entry per CDR3 protein. The table includes about 970,000 distinct CDR3 sequences, 51% detected once. The sample was blood. These receptors originate from a woman in her sixties in good health.

This rearrangement joins TRBV29-1 to TRBJ2-1, with TRBD2 identical over 11 bases. The tail of the sequence fits TRBJ2-7 better, so the J call may be wrong. This CDR3 contains 14 residues. CDR1 and CDR2 (germline): SQVTM, ANQGSEA. In DNA form, the CDR3 reads TGCAGCGGATCGACTAGCGGGACCTACAATGAGCAGTACTTC. It is translated as CSGSTSGTYNEQYF.

About this clonotype itself: The junction and the germline gene differ at one end; a read error may be behind it. This chain connects TRBV4-1 to TRBJ2-2, with 7 positions matching TRBD1. The length of the CDR3 is 15 residues. Looked up from germline, CDR1 is MGHRA and CDR2 is YSYEKL. The CDR3 protein is CVSRDNRGRTGELFF. In DNA, the CDR3 is TGCGTCAGCAGAGATAACAGGGGTAGGACCGGGGAGCTGTTTTTT.

The chain recombines TRBV4-1 with TRBJ1-4; D gene ambiguous. CDR1 is MGHRA and CDR2 is YSYEKL in the germline V gene. Trimming pared 1 base from V and 4 bases from J, leaving 13 bases between. The length of the CDR3 is 16 residues. In DNA form, the CDR3 reads TGCGCCAGCAGCCAAGCGGAAGGATTGGGTAATGAAAAACTGTTTTTT. It translates to CASSQAEGLGNEKLFF.

In its sample, this clonotype was seen many times. This chain joins TRBV4-1 and TRBJ2-7, with 9 bases identical to TRBD1. The V and J ends lost 3 bases and 3 bases, in that order; junction bases with no gene match: 6. CDR1 and CDR2 from the germline V gene are MGHRA and YSYEKL. CDR3 size: 15 residues. CDR3 residues: CASSQTTGGHYEQYF. CDR3 nucleotide sequence: TGCGCCAGCAGCCAGACGACAGGGGGTCACTACGAGCAGTACTTC.

With respect to this clonotype: The junction departs from germline at one end; a sequencing error may be responsible. The chain joins TRBV28 to TRBJ1-2; the D gene is possibly TRBD1 (5 bases). The CDR3 extends over 16 amino acids. Germline CDR1 and CDR2: MDHEN and SYDVKM. The CDR3 region is CASKPTRDENTYGYTF. CDR3 bases: TGCGCCAGCAAGCCGACGAGGGACGAGAATACATATGGCTACACCTTC.

About this clonotype: At one end the junction does not follow the germline gene, possibly because of a read error. This chain uses TRBV7-2 with TRBJ2-5; D not resolved. Germline CDR1 is SGHTA and CDR2 is FQGNSA. The CDR3 runs to 15 residues. The CDR3 nucleotides read TGTGCCAGCAGCTTAGAAGTACAGCCGAATAAATTGGGGTTCTTC. Translating it yields CASSLEVQPNKLGFF.

This clonotype was seen at least ten times. The chain employs TRBV20-1 and TRBJ2-7; D gene ambiguous. V lost 4 bases and J 1 base, leaving 17 bases between the germline ends. CDR1 is DFQATT, CDR2 SNEGSKA, per germline (reference sequence). The CDR3 totals 15 residues. CDR3 residues: CSATRRAPSSYEQYF. CDR3 in DNA: TGCAGTGCTACCCGCCGCGCTCCCTCGTCCTACGAGCAGTACTTC.

The J gene is TRBJ2-1, the V gene TRBV20-1; TRBD2 aligns across 8 bases. The CDR3 has 17 amino acids. J was trimmed by 3 bases and V by 0 bases; bases with no gene match: 10. Germline CDR1 DFQATT, CDR2 SNEGSKA (reference sequence). CDR3 coding DNA: TGCAGTGCTAGAGATCAAGCGGGGGCCCGAAACTACAATGAGCAGTTCTTC. Translating it yields CSARDQAGARNYNEQFF.

J is TRBJ1-4 and V is TRBV6-5; D gene ambiguous. Trimming stripped 6 bases from V and 4 bases from J, with 6 bases between. Looked up from germline, CDR1 is MNHEY and CDR2 is SVGAGI. CDR3 length equals 12 residues. CDR3 coding DNA: TGTGCCAGCAGGGCTTATAATGAAAAACTGTTTTTT. The encoded protein is CASRAYNEKLFF.

This clonotype was seen once. The junction departs from germline at one end; a sequencing error may be responsible. The chain employs TRBV10-3 and TRBJ2-1; TRBD2 might be the D (6 bases). The CDR3 consists of 16 residues. Germline V gene data show CDR1 as ENHRY and CDR2 as SYGVKD. The CDR3 DNA reads as TGTGCCATCAGTGACCTAGCGCCAAGCTCCTACAATGAACAGTTCTTC. This gives the protein CAISDLAPSSYNEQFF.

The chain carries TRBV28 and TRBJ2-7, with TRBD2 matching 9 bases. The germline gives CDR1 MDHEN, CDR2 SYDVKM. The CDR3 runs 15 residues. The junction had 8 bases not matched to a gene; V was cut back by 6 bases and J by 2 bases. This chain's CDR3 is CASRDRGLATYEQYF. In DNA form, the CDR3 reads TGTGCCAGCAGAGACCGAGGACTAGCGACCTACGAGCAGTACTTC.

This clonotype came up a few times. The chain joins TRBV3-1 to TRBJ2-4; D is perhaps TRBD1 (6 bases). The CDR3 has 13 residues. Germline lookup yields CDR1 LGHDT and CDR2 YNNKEL (reference sequence). V shed 3 bases and J shed 10 bases, with 13 bases lying between them. CDR3 amino acids: CASSHQSQGIQYF. The CDR3 DNA follows: TGTGCCAGCAGCCATCAATCCCAGGGGATTCAGTACTTC.

For this clonotype: The junction departs from the called germline gene at one end, perhaps through a read error. This chain links TRBV3-1 with TRBJ2-7, with D unresolved. Germline V gene data show CDR1 as LGHDT and CDR2 as YNNKEL (reference sequence). The CDR3 has 15 amino acids. CDR3: CASNQDRVAFDEQYF. CDR3 bases: TGTGCCAGCAACCAAGATAGGGTAGCTTTCGACGAGCAGTACTTC.

This clonotype turned up a few times. The J gene is TRBJ2-5, the V gene TRBV20-1, with 7 bases aligning to TRBD1. The DNA matches TRBJ2-7 better at its end, which makes the J call doubtful. In germline, CDR1 is DFQATT, CDR2 SNEGSKA (reference sequence). The CDR3 spans 15 residues. DNA of the CDR3: TGCAGTGCTAGAGAACCGGGACAGCGTACCTACGAGCAGTACTTC. Its translation: CSAREPGQRTYEQYF.

The chain recombines TRBV28 with TRBJ2-5, with TRBD2 matching 13 bases. The DNA end is more similar to TRBJ2-7, so the J call may be wrong. Germline CDR1 is MDHEN and CDR2 is SYDVKM. The CDR3 is 16 amino acids. The CDR3 is CASSWKMGLAGYEQYF. The CDR3 DNA follows: TGTGCCAGCAGTTGGAAAATGGGACTAGCGGGATACGAGCAGTACTTC.

This clonotype has more than one count but fewer than ten. This rearrangement joins TRBV6-6 to TRBJ2-5, with D perhaps assigned TRBD1 or TRBD2 (5 bases each). The germline gives CDR1 MNHNY, CDR2 SVGAGI (reference sequence). Between the trimmed V and J ends, which lost 10 bases and 3 bases, there was a span of 18 bases. This CDR3 spans 14 amino acids. CDR3 DNA: TGTGCCACCCGAGATAGTGGGGGTAAAGAGACCCAGTACTTC. Amino acid sequence: CATRDSGGKETQYF.

This clonotype was detected a few times. The rearrangement links TRBV9 to TRBJ2-1; the D is unclear. V gave up 1 base and J gave up 9 bases, with 11 bases separating them. Per germline, CDR1 SGDLS and CDR2 YYNGEE. This CDR3 is 13 amino acids long. CDR3: CASSVQTVGEQFF. CDR3 in DNA: TGTGCCAGCAGCGTACAAACAGTAGGTGAGCAGTTCTTC.

The table lists this clonotype with a few counts. This chain uses TRBV5-1 with TRBJ2-5; no firm D call. The CDR3 totals 13 residues. Trimming shortened V by 3 bases and J by 0 bases, and 6 bases separated the two germline ends. The V gene's germline CDR1 is SGHRS and CDR2 YFSETQ. As DNA, the CDR3 is TGCGCCAGCAGCTCGAAGAACCAAGAGACCCAGTACTTC. This codes for CASSSKNQETQYF.

V gene TRBV7-9 combines with J gene TRBJ2-1; 10 bases fit TRBD2. The DNA end is a closer match to TRBJ2-7, so the J assignment may be wrong. In germline, CDR1 is SEHNR, CDR2 FQNEAQ (reference sequence). This CDR3 comprises 18 residues. As DNA, the CDR3 is TGTGCCAGCAGCTTAGATCCTCGAGGACTAGCGGTATACAATGAGCAGTACTTC. Residues: CASSLDPRGLAVYNEQYF.

The chain links TRBV27 to TRBJ2-1; 7 nucleotides match TRBD2. Germline CDR1 and CDR2: MNHEY and SMNVEV (reference sequence). J gave up 2 bases and V 5 bases, and 9 bases lay outside the gene matches. There are 16 residues in the CDR3. This chain's CDR3 is CASSPPGSGAYNEQFF. The CDR3 DNA reads TGTGCCAGCAGTCCCCCAGGGAGCGGGGCCTACAATGAGCAGTTCTTC.

This chain uses TRBV5-1 with TRBJ1-3; TRBD1 agrees at 8 bases. The germline gives CDR1 SGHRS, CDR2 YFSETQ. With V trimmed by 0 bases and J by 4 bases, 3 bases remained unmatched. The CDR3 sequence is 15 residues long. The DNA for the CDR3 is TGCGCCAGCAGCTTGGGACAGGGGCCGGGAAACACCATATATTTT. The encoded protein is CASSLGQGPGNTIYF.